This T cell receptor beta chain is from a study of lymphopenia after photon versus proton radiotherapy. Study-wide results and limits: After lymphocyte nadir, photon-treated repertoires showed oligoclonal expansion, especially CD8+ Temra. In patients who died, overall survival fell as post-nadir TCR diversity dropped more. Proton therapy kept repertoires fairly stable, unlike photons, which gained effector/memory cells.

The method was immunoSEQ multiplex PCR; TCRdb's version includes in-frame clones alone and lacks a portion of them. Here the sample spans 35,000 to 45,000 clones, under 85% being singletons. About this clone itself: What it binds is unknown.

This CDR3 is built from 16 residues. With 7 bases removed from V and 6 bases from J, the gap between germline ends came to 22 bases. Looked up from germline, CDR1 is MDHEN and CDR2 is SYDVKM. The sample in question was peripheral blood, obtained from a patient treated with proton-based radiotherapy. J is TRBJ1-5 and V is TRBV28, with D possibly TRBD1 on 6 matching bases. The TCR was taken from an older woman with pancreatic cancer. The CDR3 loop is CASTVVGQPGRQPQHF. CDR3 nucleotides: TGTGCCAGCACCGTGGTTGGACAGCCTGGCCGTCAGCCCCAGCATTTT.